The clone carrying this T cell receptor beta chain was seen once. The CDR3 has 14 residues. CDR1 is SGHRS, CDR2 YFSETQ, per germline. V trimming: 0 bases; J trimming: 7 bases; junction bases outside the gene matches: 5. This sample was taken from a study of OX40 agonist ivuxolimab in advanced cancers. Study-level information: The study treated patients with ivuxolimab, an agonistic anti-OX40 (CD134) antibody. Partial responses, seen in three patients, involved one hepatocellular carcinoma and two cutaneous melanomas.

Produced via immunoSEQ multiplex PCR; TCRdb's table is partial and in-frame only. The repertoire holds fewer than 50,000 clones, with roughly 90% as singletons. The genes are TRBV5-1 and TRBJ2-7; TRBD2 aligns across 9 bases. The receptor was derived from an adult with an advanced solid tumor such as melanoma, head and neck, liver or kidney cancer. The source was CD4+ or CD8+ T cells sorted from blood, collected in a trial of the OX40 agonist ivuxolimab. The chain's CDR3 is CASSLEAAGGEQYF. In nucleotides, the CDR3 is TGCGCCAGCAGCTTGGAGGCGGCGGGAGGGGAGCAGTACTTC.